This record looks at one T cell receptor (beta chain) sequence and its context. Its target is not known. The data belong to a study of response to subunit inactivated influenza vaccine. Germline CDR1 is SGHDT and CDR2 is YYEEEE. The CDR3 extends over 13 amino acids. Trimming cost V 5 bases and J 3 bases, with 8 bases left between them. One entry per CDR3 protein results from TCRdb running MiXCR on the RT-PCR reads. Of 250,000 to 350,000 distinct CDR3 sequences listed, over 20% are singletons. General study results and limits: Few new T cells, the authors suggested, are recruited by each seasonal influenza vaccination.

The receptor comes from a man aged 50-75 years who received an inactivated influenza vaccine. This specimen was PBMCs from blood, taken around 22 months after vaccination. The chain employs TRBV5-6 and TRBJ1-4; D gene unclear. The CDR3 protein is CASSGSANEKLFF. The CDR3, as DNA: TGTGCCAGCAGTGGTAGCGCTAATGAAAAACTGTTTTTT.